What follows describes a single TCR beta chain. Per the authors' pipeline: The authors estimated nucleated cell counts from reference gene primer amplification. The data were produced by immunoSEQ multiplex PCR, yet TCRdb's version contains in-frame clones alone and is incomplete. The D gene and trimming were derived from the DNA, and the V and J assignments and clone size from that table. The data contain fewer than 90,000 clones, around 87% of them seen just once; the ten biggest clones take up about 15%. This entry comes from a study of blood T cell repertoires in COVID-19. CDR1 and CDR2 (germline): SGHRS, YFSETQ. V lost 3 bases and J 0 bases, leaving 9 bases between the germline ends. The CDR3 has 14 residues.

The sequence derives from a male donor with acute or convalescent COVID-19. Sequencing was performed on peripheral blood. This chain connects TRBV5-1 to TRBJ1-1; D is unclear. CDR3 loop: CASSSGVMNTEAFF. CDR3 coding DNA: TGCGCCAGCAGCTCCGGGGTAATGAACACTGAAGCTTTCTTT. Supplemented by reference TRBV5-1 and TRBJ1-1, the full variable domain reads KAGVTQTPRYLIKTRGQQVTLSCSPISGHRSVSWYQQTPGQGLQFLFEYFSETQRNKGNFPGRFSGRQFSNSRSEMNVSTLELGDSALYLCASSSGVMNTEAFFGQGTRLTVV.